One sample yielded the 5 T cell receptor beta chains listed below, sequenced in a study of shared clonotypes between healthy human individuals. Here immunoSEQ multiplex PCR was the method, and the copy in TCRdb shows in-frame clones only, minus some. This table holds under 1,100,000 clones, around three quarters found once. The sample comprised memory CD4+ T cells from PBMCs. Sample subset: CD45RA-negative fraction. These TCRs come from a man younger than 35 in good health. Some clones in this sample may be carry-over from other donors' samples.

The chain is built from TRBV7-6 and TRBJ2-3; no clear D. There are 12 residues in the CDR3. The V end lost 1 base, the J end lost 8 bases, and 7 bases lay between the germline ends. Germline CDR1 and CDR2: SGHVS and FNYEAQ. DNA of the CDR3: TGTGCCAGCAGCTTAGGGCAAGGTACGCAGTATTTT. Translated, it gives CASSLGQGTQYF.

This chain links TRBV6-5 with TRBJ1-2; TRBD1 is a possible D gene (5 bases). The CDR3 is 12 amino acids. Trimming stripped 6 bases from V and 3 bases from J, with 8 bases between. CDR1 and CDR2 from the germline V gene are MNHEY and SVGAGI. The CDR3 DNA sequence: TGTGCCAGCAGGGGACGGTACTATGGCTACACCTTC. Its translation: CASRGRYYGYTF.

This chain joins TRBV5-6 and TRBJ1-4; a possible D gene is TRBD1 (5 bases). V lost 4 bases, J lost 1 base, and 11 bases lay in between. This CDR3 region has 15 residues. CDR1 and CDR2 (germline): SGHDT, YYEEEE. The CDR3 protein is CASSAWGETNEKLFF. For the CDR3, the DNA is TGTGCCAGCAGCGCATGGGGGGAAACTAATGAAAAACTGTTTTTT.

CDR3 residues: CASSAQDPLEAFF. Written as DNA, the CDR3 is TGTGCCAGCAGCGCTCAAGACCCCCTTGAAGCTTTCTTT. The chain couples TRBV9 to TRBJ1-1, with no clear D. Trimming shortened V by 3 bases and J by 7 bases, and 13 bases separated the two germline ends. The CDR3 runs to 13 residues. CDR1 is SGDLS and CDR2 is YYNGEE in the germline V gene.

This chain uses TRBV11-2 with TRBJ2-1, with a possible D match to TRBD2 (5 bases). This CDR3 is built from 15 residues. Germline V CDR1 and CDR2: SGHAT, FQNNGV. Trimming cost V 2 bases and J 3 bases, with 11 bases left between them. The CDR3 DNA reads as TGTGCCAGCAGCTTATATGCGGGCGGCTACAATGAGCAGTTCTTC. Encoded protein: CASSLYAGGYNEQFF.